This T cell receptor (beta chain) was sequenced for a study of cytomegalovirus exposure and HLA in healthy donors. Notes on the study in general: Across HLA loci, a later analysis found differing TCR association rates, with DRB1 most and HLA-C fewest. Links to common viral pathogens appeared, in a later analysis, for several of the most significant clusters. An analysis that came later showed most CMV-associated TCR beta chains appearing HLA-restricted.

PCR involved 60 Vbeta and 13 Jbeta primers. The assay was immunoSEQ multiplex PCR, and TCRdb's table has in-frame clones only and misses some. The sample has about 70,000 clones. Trimming took 4 bases from V and 0 from J, leaving 10 bases between them. Germline CDR1 and CDR2: KGHSH and LQKENI. This CDR3 spans 14 amino acids. Points on this clone: No antigen is known for it.

The sample taken for sequencing was PBMCs. The rearrangement uses TRBV18 and TRBJ2-7; D not resolved. This clonotype was sampled from a woman in her twenties or thirties in good health and CMV-seronegative. CDR3 sequence reads: CASSRSEFSYEQYF. CDR3 in DNA: TGTGCCAGCTCACGATCCGAGTTCTCCTACGAGCAGTACTTC. The whole variable domain, filled in from reference TRBV18 and TRBJ2-7, reads NAGVMQNPRHLVRRRGQEARLRCSPMKGHSHVYWYRQLPEEGLKFMVYLQKENIIDESGMPKERFSAEFPKEGPSILRIQQVVRGDSAAYFCASSRSEFSYEQYFGPGTRLTVT.